This T cell receptor beta chain derives from a study of shared clonotypes between healthy human individuals. Study details: Each donor had three CD4 naive, three CD4 memory, two CD8 naive and one CD8 memory plate.

Sequencing was performed with immunoSEQ multiplex PCR; in TCRdb, only in-frame clones are kept and a portion is missing. The table shows some 1.5 million clones, with nearly 99% occurring only once. CDR1 SGHRS and CDR2 YFSETQ come from the germline V gene. The CDR3 contains 15 residues. The V end lost 0 bases, the J end lost 0 bases, and 9 bases lay between the germline ends. The sequenced sample was naive CD4+ T cells sorted from blood. As to subset: CD45RA+ positively selected. The clonotype comes from a man aged 25-45 years in good health. The chain recombines TRBV5-1 with TRBJ1-1; D gene ambiguous. The DNA of the CDR3 is TGCGCCAGCAGCTTGGTGACGGCCCTGAACACTGAAGCTTTCTTT. Translating gives CASSLVTALNTEAFF.